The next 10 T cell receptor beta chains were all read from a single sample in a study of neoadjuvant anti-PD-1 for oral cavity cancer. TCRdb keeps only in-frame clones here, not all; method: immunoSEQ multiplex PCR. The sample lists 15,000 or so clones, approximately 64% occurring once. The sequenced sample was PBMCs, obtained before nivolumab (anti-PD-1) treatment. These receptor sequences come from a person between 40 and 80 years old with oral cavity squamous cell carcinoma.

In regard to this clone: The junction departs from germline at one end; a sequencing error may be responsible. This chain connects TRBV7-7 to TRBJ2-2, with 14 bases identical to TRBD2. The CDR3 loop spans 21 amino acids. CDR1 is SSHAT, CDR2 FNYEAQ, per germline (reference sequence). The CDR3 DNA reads TGTGCTAGCAGCTCATCCGCGGGACTAGCGGGAGCTGGAAGGAGCACCGGGGAGCTGTTTTTT. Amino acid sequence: CASSSSAGLAGAGRSTGELFF.

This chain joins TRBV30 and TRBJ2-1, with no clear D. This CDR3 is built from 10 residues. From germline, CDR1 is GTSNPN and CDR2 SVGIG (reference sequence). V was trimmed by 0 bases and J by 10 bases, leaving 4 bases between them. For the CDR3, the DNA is TGTGCCTGGAGTGTAGTCGAGCAGTTCTTC. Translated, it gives CAWSVVEQFF.

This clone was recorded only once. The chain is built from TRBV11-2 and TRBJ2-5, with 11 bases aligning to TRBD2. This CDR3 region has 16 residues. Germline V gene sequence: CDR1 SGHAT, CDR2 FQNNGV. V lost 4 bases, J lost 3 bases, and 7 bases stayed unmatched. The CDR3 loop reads CASSSGLAGAEETQYF. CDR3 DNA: TGTGCCAGCAGCTCCGGACTAGCGGGCGCAGAAGAGACCCAGTACTTC.

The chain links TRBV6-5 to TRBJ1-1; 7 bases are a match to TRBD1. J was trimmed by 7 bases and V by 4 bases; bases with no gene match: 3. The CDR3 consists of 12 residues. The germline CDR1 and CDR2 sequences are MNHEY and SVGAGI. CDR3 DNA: TGTGCCAGCAGTTCTCGACAGGGTGAAGCTTTCTTT. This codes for CASSSRQGEAFF.

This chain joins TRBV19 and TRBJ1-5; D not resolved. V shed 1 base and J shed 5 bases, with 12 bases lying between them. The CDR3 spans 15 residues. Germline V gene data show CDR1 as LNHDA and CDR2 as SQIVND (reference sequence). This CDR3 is CASSIGPGGDQPQHF. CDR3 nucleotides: TGTGCCAGTAGTATAGGACCGGGAGGAGATCAGCCCCAGCATTTT.

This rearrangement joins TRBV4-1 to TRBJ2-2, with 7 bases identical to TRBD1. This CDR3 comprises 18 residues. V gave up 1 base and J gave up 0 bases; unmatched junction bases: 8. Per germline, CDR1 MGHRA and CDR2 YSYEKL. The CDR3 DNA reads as TGCGCCAGCAGCCAAGCTTCGGTGGGACAGACGAACACCGGGGAGCTGTTTTTT. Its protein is CASSQASVGQTNTGELFF.

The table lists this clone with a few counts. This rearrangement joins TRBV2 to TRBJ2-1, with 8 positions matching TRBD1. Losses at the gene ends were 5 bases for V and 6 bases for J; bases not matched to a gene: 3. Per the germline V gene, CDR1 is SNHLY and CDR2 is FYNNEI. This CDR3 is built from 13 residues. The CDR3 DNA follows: TGTGCCAGCAGTTCGGACAGGGTCAATGAGCAGTTCTTC. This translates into CASSSDRVNEQFF. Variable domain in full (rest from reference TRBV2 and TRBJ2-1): EPEVTQTPSHQVTQMGQEVILRCVPISNHLYFYWYRQILGQKVEFLVSFYNNEISEKSEIFDDQFSVERPDGSNFTLKIRSTKLEDSAMYFCASSSDRVNEQFFGPGTRLTVL.

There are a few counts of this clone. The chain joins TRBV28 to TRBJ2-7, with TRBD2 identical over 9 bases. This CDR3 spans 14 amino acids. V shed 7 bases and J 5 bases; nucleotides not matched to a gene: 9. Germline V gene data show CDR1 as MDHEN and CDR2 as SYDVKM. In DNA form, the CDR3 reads TGTGCCAGCATCCGTAGCGGGAGTTGGGACGAGCAGTACTTC. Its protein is CASIRSGSWDEQYF.

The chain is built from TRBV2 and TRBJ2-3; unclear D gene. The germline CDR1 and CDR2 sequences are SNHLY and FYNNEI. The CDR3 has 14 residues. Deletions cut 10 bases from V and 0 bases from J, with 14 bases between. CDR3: CATLTQSSTDTQYF. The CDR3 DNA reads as TGTGCCACCCTGACTCAATCTAGCACAGATACGCAGTATTTT.

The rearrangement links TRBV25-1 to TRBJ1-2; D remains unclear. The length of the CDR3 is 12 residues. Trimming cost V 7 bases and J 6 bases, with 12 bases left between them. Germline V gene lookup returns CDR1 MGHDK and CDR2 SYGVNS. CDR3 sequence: CASNWGGNGYTF. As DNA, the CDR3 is TGTGCCAGCAATTGGGGTGGAAATGGCTACACCTTC.